The clone carrying this TCR beta chain was counted between two and nine times. Its antigen is unidentified. The authors made TCR beta libraries by quantitative 5'-RACE with molecular barcodes. TCRdb re-called the 5' RACE reads with MiXCR, one entry per CDR3 protein. The sample holds 150,000 to 200,000 distinct CDR3 sequences, about 20% seen once. This entry is derived from a study of CD8 T cells in ankylosing spondylitis. General study findings and limits: The authors found the disease-linked clones to be CD8+ and relatively rare in peripheral blood. Certain motif variants had earlier appeared in reactive arthritis synovial fluid and blood. One TCR beta motif, made up of about 8 highly homologous variants, appeared characteristic of ankylosing spondylitis blood.

This CDR3 region has 15 residues. Per the germline V gene, CDR1 is DFQATT and CDR2 is SNEGSKA (reference sequence). Trimming pared 4 bases from V and 0 bases from J, leaving 14 bases between. The sequenced sample consisted of blood, either unsorted or a sorted T cell fraction (not recorded which). The genes are TRBV20-1 and TRBJ2-3; maybe TRBD1 (6 bases). The source is a male donor aged 5 to 30 with ankylosing spondylitis or in good health (not recorded which). The CDR3 loop is CSAMGTLRSTDTQYF. The CDR3 bases are TGCAGTGCTATGGGGACATTAAGGAGCACAGATACGCAGTATTTT.